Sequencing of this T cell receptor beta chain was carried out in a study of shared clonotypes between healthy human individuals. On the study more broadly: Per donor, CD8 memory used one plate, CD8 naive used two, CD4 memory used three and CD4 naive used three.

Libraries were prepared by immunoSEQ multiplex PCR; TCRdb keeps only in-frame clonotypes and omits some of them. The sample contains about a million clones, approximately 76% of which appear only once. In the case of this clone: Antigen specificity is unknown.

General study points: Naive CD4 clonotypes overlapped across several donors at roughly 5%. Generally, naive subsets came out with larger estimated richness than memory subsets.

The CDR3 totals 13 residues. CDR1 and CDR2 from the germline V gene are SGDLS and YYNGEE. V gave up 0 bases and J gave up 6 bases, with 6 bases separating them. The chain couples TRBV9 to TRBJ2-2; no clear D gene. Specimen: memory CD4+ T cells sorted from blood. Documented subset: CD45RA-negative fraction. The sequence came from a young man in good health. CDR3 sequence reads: CASSVVGSGELFF. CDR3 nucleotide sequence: TGTGCCAGCAGCGTAGTGGGGTCCGGGGAGCTGTTTTTT.